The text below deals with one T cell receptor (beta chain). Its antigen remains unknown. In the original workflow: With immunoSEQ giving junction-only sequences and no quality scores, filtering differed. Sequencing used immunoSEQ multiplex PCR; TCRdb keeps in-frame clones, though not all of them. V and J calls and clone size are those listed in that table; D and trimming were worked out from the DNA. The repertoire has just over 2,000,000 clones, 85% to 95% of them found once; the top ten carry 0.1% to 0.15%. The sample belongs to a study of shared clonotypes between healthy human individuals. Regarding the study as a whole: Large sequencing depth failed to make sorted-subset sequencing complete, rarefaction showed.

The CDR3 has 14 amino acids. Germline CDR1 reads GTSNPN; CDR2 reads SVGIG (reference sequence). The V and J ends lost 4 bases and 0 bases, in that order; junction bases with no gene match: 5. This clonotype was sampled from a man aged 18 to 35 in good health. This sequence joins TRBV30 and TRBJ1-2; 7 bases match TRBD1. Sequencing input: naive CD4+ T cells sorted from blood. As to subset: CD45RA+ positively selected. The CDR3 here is CAWTGQTTNYGYTF. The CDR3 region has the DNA TGTGCCTGGACGGGACAGACGACTAACTATGGCTACACCTTC.